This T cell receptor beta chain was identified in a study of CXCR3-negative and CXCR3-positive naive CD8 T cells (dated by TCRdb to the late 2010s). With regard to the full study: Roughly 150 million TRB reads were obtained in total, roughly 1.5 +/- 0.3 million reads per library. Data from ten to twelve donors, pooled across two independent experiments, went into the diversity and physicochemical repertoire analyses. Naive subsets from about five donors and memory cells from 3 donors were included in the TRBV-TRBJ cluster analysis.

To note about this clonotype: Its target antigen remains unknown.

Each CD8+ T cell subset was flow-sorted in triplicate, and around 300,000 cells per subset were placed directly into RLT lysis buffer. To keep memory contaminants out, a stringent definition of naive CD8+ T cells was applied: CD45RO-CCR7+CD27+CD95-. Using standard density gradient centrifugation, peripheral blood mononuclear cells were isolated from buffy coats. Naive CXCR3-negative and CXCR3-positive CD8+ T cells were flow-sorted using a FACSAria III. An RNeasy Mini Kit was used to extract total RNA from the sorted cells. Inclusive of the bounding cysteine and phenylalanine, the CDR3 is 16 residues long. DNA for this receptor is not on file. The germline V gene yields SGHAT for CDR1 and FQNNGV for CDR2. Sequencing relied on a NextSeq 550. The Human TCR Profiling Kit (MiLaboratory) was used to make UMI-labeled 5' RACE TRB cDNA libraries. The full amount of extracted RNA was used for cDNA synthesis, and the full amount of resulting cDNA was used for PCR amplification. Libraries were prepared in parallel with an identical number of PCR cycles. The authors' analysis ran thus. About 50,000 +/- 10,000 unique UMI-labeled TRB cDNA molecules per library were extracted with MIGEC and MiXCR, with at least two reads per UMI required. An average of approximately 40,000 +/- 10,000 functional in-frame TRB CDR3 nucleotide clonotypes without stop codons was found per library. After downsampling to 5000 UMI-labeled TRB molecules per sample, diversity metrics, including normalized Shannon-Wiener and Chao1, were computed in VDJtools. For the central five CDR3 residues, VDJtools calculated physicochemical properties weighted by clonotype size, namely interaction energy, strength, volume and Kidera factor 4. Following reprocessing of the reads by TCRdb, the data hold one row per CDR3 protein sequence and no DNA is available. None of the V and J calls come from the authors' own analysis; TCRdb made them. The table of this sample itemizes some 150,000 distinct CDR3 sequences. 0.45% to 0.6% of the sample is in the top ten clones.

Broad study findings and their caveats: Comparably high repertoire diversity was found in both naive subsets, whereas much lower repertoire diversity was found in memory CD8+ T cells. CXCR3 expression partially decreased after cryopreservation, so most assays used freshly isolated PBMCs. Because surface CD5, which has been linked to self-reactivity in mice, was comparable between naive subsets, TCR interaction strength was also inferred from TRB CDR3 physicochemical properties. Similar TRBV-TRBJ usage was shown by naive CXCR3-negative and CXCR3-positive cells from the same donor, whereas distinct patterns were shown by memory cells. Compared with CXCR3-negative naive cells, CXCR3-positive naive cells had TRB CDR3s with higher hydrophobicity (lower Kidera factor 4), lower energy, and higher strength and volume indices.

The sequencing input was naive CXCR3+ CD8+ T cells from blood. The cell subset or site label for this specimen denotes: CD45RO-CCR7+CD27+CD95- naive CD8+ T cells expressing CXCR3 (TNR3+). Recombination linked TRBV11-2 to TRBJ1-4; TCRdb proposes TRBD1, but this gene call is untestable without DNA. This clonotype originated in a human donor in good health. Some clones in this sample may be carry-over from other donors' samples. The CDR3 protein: CASSLKTQGTNEKLFF.